The 25 T cell receptor beta chains reported below all come from one sample, sequenced in a study of blood T cells in healthy people across ages. A second PCR, run for about 7 to 11 cycles, used a sample-barcoded 5' primer plus a J-beta primer mix. TCRdb redid the calling of the 5' RACE reads with MiXCR, one entry per CDR3 protein. The sample includes 1.4 million or so distinct CDR3 sequences, about 45% of them seen just once. Material for sequencing was blood. Receptors originate from a woman aged 18-30 years in good health.

The chain has TRBV4-3 and TRBJ2-7; D call uncertain. CDR3 length equals 13 residues. The germline V and J ends were trimmed by 1 base and 7 bases, with 11 bases remaining between them. Germline V CDR1 and CDR2: LGHNA, YSLEER. In DNA form, the CDR3 reads TGCGCCAGCAGCCAAGCAACAGCGACGGAGCAGTACTTC. It yields the protein CASSQATATEQYF.

The rearrangement uses TRBV12-3 or TRBV12-4 and TRBJ1-4, with 7 bases matching TRBD1. Trimming removed 5 bases from V and 3 bases from J; junction bases left unmatched: 6. This CDR3 has 15 amino acids. CDR3 amino acids: CASSLRGLANEKLFF. CDR3 nucleotides: TGTGCCAGCAGTCTAAGGGGGCTGGCTAATGAAAAACTGTTTTTT.

The chain is built from TRBV4-1 and TRBJ1-1; no clear D. V gave up 2 bases and J gave up 0 bases, with 7 bases separating them. This CDR3 region has 14 residues. The germline V gene encodes CDR1 MGHRA and CDR2 YSYEKL. The CDR3 here is CASSQPSMNTEAFF. Here the CDR3 DNA reads TGCGCCAGCAGCCAACCCAGCATGAACACTGAAGCTTTCTTT.

The chain carries TRBV2 and TRBJ2-1; unclear D gene. The germline V gene encodes CDR1 SNHLY and CDR2 FYNNEI. CDR3 length: 12 residues. V lost 4 bases, J lost 9 bases, and 10 bases lay in between. Here the CDR3 reads CASSASLGEQFF. As DNA, the CDR3 is TGTGCCAGCAGTGCGTCCCTCGGTGAGCAGTTCTTC.

This clonotype has just one count. The CDR3 coding sequence is TGTGCCAGCAGCTTATCTGGGGGGGGCCACAATGAGCAGTTCTTC. Translated: CASSLSGGGHNEQFF. J is TRBJ2-1 and V is TRBV7-2; TRBD2 might be the D (7 bases). This CDR3 contains 15 residues. Germline V gene sequence: CDR1 SGHTA, CDR2 FQGNSA. With 2 bases removed from V and 5 bases from J, the gap between germline ends came to 13 bases.

This CDR3 reads CASSFRIGGNQPQHF. DNA of the CDR3: TGTGCCAGCAGTTTTAGAATCGGAGGCAATCAGCCCCAGCATTTT. The chain links TRBV28 to TRBJ1-5; D is unresolved. V was clipped by 3 bases and J by 2 bases, with 11 bases between them. The V gene's germline CDR1 is MDHEN and CDR2 SYDVKM. The CDR3 is 15 residues long.

This clonotype was observed a handful of times. The gene calls are TRBV29-1 and TRBJ2-7; D perhaps matches TRBD1 (5 bases). Trimming shortened V by 5 bases and J by 4 bases, and 18 bases separated the two germline ends. The CDR3 has 14 residues. Germline CDR1 and CDR2: SQVTM and ANQGSEA. Written as DNA, the CDR3 is TGCAGCGTTCGGACACACGACCAGCTATACGAGCAGTACTTC. Translating gives CSVRTHDQLYEQYF.

The rearrangement joins TRBV20-1 to TRBJ1-2; D is possibly TRBD1 (5 bases). V was trimmed by 6 bases and J by 4 bases, leaving 21 bases between them. The CDR3 consists of 15 residues. Germline V CDR1 and CDR2: DFQATT, SNEGSKA (reference sequence). CDR3: CSAPGGGVLSYGYTF. Here the CDR3 DNA reads TGCAGTGCCCCCGGTGGGGGAGTCTTAAGCTATGGCTACACCTTC.

J is TRBJ2-3 and V is TRBV11-3; D remains ambiguous. V was shortened by 1 base and J by 2 bases, with 10 bases between the two germline ends. Germline CDR1 is SGHNT and CDR2 is YENEEA. The CDR3 sequence is 15 residues long. CDR3 amino acids: CASSLGSVNTDTQYF. The CDR3, as DNA: TGTGCCAGCAGCTTAGGATCGGTGAACACAGATACGCAGTATTTT.

The genes are TRBV21-1 and TRBJ2-4. TRBV21-1 has pseudogene status. This CDR3 region has 14 residues. The CDR3 sequence is CAKNGENLANIQYF. CDR3 in DNA: TGTGCCAAAAATGGCGAGAATCTTGCGAACATTCAGTACTTC.

J is TRBJ1-5 and V is TRBV2, with D possibly TRBD1 on 5 matching bases. The ends were cut back, 6 bases at V and 3 bases at J, with 15 bases in the middle. Germline V gives CDR1 SNHLY, CDR2 FYNNEI. The CDR3 covers 15 residues. Here the CDR3 DNA reads TGTGCCAGCAGCGCAGAGGGGAGAAACAATCAGCCCCAGCATTTT. The encoded protein is CASSAEGRNNQPQHF.

This clonotype was seen a few times. The V gene is TRBV5-1, the J gene TRBJ2-3; D remains ambiguous. Germline loops: CDR1 SGHRS, CDR2 YFSETQ. V dropped 4 bases and J dropped 4 bases, with 10 bases sitting between them. The CDR3 is made up of 13 amino acids. The CDR3: CASSPPTPDTQYF. The CDR3 DNA sequence: TGCGCCAGCAGCCCCCCGACCCCAGATACGCAGTATTTT.

This clonotype has just a few counts. In nucleotides, the CDR3 is TGTGCCAGCAGGACTAGCGGGGTTAGTTTTGAGCAGTTCTTC. It specifies CASRTSGVSFEQFF. V and J are TRBV6-6 and TRBJ2-1; 11 bases are shared with TRBD2. The CDR3 length is 14 residues. V dropped 6 bases and J dropped 9; count of bases not matched to a gene: 7. Germline-derived CDR1 and CDR2 are MNHNY and SVGAGI (reference sequence).

This clonotype was detected a few times. The chain combines TRBV29-1 with TRBJ2-3; possible D gene TRBD2, 6 bases. Trimming pared 8 bases from V and 5 bases from J, leaving 14 bases between. Per the germline V gene, CDR1 is SQVTM and CDR2 is ANQGSEA. CDR3 length: 12 residues. The CDR3 DNA is TGCAGCTCCTCCGTGGGGGGAGATACGCAGTATTTT. It translates to CSSSVGGDTQYF.

This clonotype came up a few times. The J gene is TRBJ2-4, the V gene TRBV7-2; D gene ambiguous. V was trimmed by 1 base and J by 13 bases, leaving 20 bases between them. Looked up from germline, CDR1 is SGHTA and CDR2 is FQGNSA. This CDR3 spans 15 amino acids. The CDR3 here is CASSLGYLTYNEQYF. CDR3 nucleotide sequence: TGTGCCAGCAGCTTAGGCTACCTTACGTACAATGAGCAGTACTTC.

V and J are TRBV6-2 or TRBV6-3 and TRBJ1-1; 9 nucleotides agree with TRBD1. V lost 0 bases to trimming and J lost 6 bases; unmatched junction nucleotides: 8. CDR3 length: 16 amino acids. Germline CDR1 is MNHEY and CDR2 is SVGEGT. This CDR3 is CASSYSPPTGGSEAFF. CDR3 in DNA: TGTGCCAGCAGTTACTCGCCCCCCACAGGGGGCTCTGAAGCTTTCTTT.

This clonotype appeared a few times. The chain links TRBV7-2 to TRBJ1-5; unclear D gene. V was cut by 1 base and J by 6 bases, with 13 bases left in between. The CDR3 covers 15 residues. From germline, CDR1 is SGHTA and CDR2 FQGNSA. In DNA form, the CDR3 reads TGTGCCAGCAGCTTAGTAGGGAAAGCCCGTCAGCCCCAGCATTTT. It is translated as CASSLVGKARQPQHF.

V gene TRBV20-1 combines with J gene TRBJ2-1; 10 bases fit TRBD2. The CDR3 has 14 amino acids. V shed 3 bases, J shed 5 bases, and the junction held 4 bases outside the gene matches. The germline V gene has CDR1 DFQATT and CDR2 SNEGSKA (reference sequence). CDR3 coding DNA: TGCAGTGCTAGGTCCGGGACTAGCGACAATGAGCAGTTCTTC. Amino acid sequence: CSARSGTSDNEQFF.

CDR3 sequence: CASSSAGIPYEQYF. The CDR3 bases are TGTGCCAGCAGCTCGGCAGGGATCCCCTACGAGCAGTACTTC. The chain recombines TRBV7-9 with TRBJ2-7, with D possibly TRBD1 on 5 matching bases. CDR1 is SEHNR and CDR2 is FQNEAQ in the germline V gene (reference sequence). Trimming pared 4 bases from V and 2 bases from J, leaving 12 bases between. The CDR3 contains 14 residues. The full variable domain, with the rest looked up from reference TRBV7-9 and TRBJ2-7, is DTGVSQNPRHKITKRGQNVTFRCDPISEHNRLYWYRQTLGQGPEFLTYFQNEAQLEKSRLLSDRFSAERPKGSFSTLEIQRTEQGDSAMYLCASSSAGIPYEQYFGPGTRLTVT.

V is TRBV4-3 and J is TRBJ1-2, with TRBD1 as a possible D gene (6 bases). V lost 4 bases and J lost 4, with 16 bases in between. Germline-derived CDR1 and CDR2 are LGHNA and YSLEER. The CDR3 totals 15 residues. The CDR3 DNA reads as TGCGCCAGCAGCCGAGAGGGGGGCGAAGGCTATGGCTACACCTTC. Translating it yields CASSREGGEGYGYTF.

The gene calls are TRBV2 and TRBJ1-1; D uncertain. This CDR3 has 13 amino acids. In germline, CDR1 is SNHLY, CDR2 FYNNEI. V lost 4 bases and J lost 5, with 11 bases in between. CDR3 loop: CASSGTGRTEAFF. DNA of the CDR3: TGTGCCAGCAGTGGGACGGGCAGGACTGAAGCTTTCTTT.

V is TRBV29-1 and J is TRBJ1-2; D ambiguous. V was trimmed by 3 bases and J by 2 bases, leaving 10 bases between them. The CDR3 is made up of 13 amino acids. Looked up from germline, CDR1 is SQVTM and CDR2 is ANQGSEA. This CDR3 is CSVERTENYGYTF. The CDR3 bases are TGCAGCGTTGAGCGGACTGAGAACTATGGCTACACCTTC. The variable domain in full, with the rest retrieved from reference TRBV29-1 and TRBJ1-2, is SAVISQKPSRDICQRGTSLTIQCQVDSQVTMMFWYRQQPGQSLTLIATANQGSEATYESGFVIDKFPISRPNLTFSTLTVSNMSPEDSSIYLCSVERTENYGYTFGSGTRLTVV.

This clonotype has a count of ten or more. The chain joins TRBV12-3 or TRBV12-4 to TRBJ2-3, with D possibly being TRBD2 (5 bases). The CDR3 contains 13 residues. With 3 bases removed from V and 5 bases from J, the gap between germline ends came to 9 bases. CDR3 region: CASSFGVGDTQYF. In DNA form, the CDR3 reads TGTGCCAGCAGTTTCGGGGTTGGAGATACGCAGTATTTT.

The gene calls are TRBV4-2 and TRBJ2-3, with 10 bases lining up with TRBD1. V dropped 0 bases and J dropped 2; count of bases not matched to a gene: 5. Germline CDR1 and CDR2: LGHNA and YNFKEQ. The CDR3 loop spans 17 amino acids. CDR3 loop: CASSQDGQGVVTDTQYF. CDR3 sequence (DNA): TGTGCCAGCAGCCAAGATGGACAGGGGGTGGTCACAGATACGCAGTATTTT.

This sequence joins TRBV7-8 and TRBJ1-3, with D uncertain. The germline CDR1 and CDR2 sequences are SGHVS and FQNEAQ. The CDR3 runs to 17 residues. V gave up 5 bases and J gave up 6 bases, with 23 bases separating them. The CDR3 DNA is TGTGCCAGCAGCACCACCCGACTGGGTCAAGGTGTAAACACCATATATTTT. It yields the protein CASSTTRLGQGVNTIYF.